The present entry profiles one TCR beta chain with its context. Its cognate antigen is unknown. This entry belongs to a study of shared clonotypes between healthy human individuals. Clones were sequenced by immunoSEQ multiplex PCR, and TCRdb holds only the in-frame ones, with some missing. The sample records over a million clones, 75% to 85% being singletons. The V gene lost 5 bases and the J gene lost 6 bases, with 11 bases spanning the gap. CDR1 MNHEY and CDR2 SVGAGI come from the germline V gene. The CDR3 runs to 13 residues. Study conclusions and caveats: Sorted-subset sequencing, rarefaction showed, was incomplete despite large depth.

This rearrangement joins TRBV6-5 to TRBJ2-4; D remains ambiguous. The source is a man aged 18 to 29 in good health. Some clones in this sample may be carry-over from other donors' samples. The sequencing sample was made of memory CD4+ T cells from PBMCs. Subset: CD45RA-negative fraction. CDR3 sequence: CASSPSGLNIQYF. CDR3 in DNA: TGTGCCAGCAGTCCCAGTGGGTTAAACATTCAGTACTTC.